This T cell receptor beta chain was documented in a study of breast tumors, draining lymph nodes, adjacent tissues. Whole-study findings and limits: Most tumor T cells seemingly derive from lymph node, then expand in tumor. That most tumor T cells come from lymph nodes remained unproven. Compared with lymph nodes, tumors were less diverse; compared with nontumor tissue, more.

Breast cancer patients provided tissue from their axillary draining lymph nodes. TCRdb reprocessed the multiplex PCR reads with MiXCR, giving one entry per CDR3 protein. The top ten clones hold roughly 1.2% of a sample with some 97,000 distinct CDR3 sequences, approximately 21% of them seen once. This clonotype was seen repeatedly, ten times or more. Its antigen is not known. The germline V gene has CDR1 SGHDN and CDR2 FVKESK. The CDR3 length is 15 residues. V was clipped by 0 bases and J by 6 bases, with 15 bases between them. The chain recombines TRBV14 with TRBJ2-7, with unresolved D. The receptor was derived from a female donor with breast cancer. Some clones in this sample may be carry-over from other donors' samples. The sample was axillary lymph node tissue. DNA for the CDR3: TGTGCCAGCAGCCAAGACGTGGTGGTCCTACGCGAGCAGTACTTC. The encoded protein is CASSQDVVVLREQYF. Looking up the rest from reference TRBV14 and TRBJ2-7 gives the full variable domain: EAGVTQFPSHSVIEKGQTVTLRCDPISGHDNLYWYRRVMGKEIKFLLHFVKESKQDESGMPNNRFLAERTGGTYSTLKVQPAELEDSGVYFCASSQDVVVLREQYFGPGTRLTVT.